The 30 T cell receptor beta chains given below trace back to one sample, sequenced in a study of T cell responses to AZD1222 COVID-19 vaccine. TCRdb's copy holds only in-frame clones and misses some; the assay was immunoSEQ multiplex PCR. The sample has about 120,000 clones, roughly 91% seen once. The specimen comprised peripheral blood, sampled on day 0 of AZD1222 vaccination. The receptors here all came from an adult in good health.

V and J are TRBV9 and TRBJ2-5; 8 bases fit TRBD1. The CDR3 has 15 amino acids. V lost 0 bases and J lost 4; bases outside the gene matches: 5. Germline CDR1 SGDLS, CDR2 YYNGEE. The CDR3 DNA reads TGTGCCAGCAGCGTAGGAGGACAGGGCCCAGAGACCCAGTACTTC. It codes for CASSVGGQGPETQYF.

This sequence joins TRBV3-1 (or the pseudogene TRBV3-2) and TRBJ2-5, with a weak D call TRBD2 (6 bases). CDR1 is LGHDT, CDR2 YNNKEL, per germline (reference sequence). This CDR3 has 13 residues. V dropped 4 bases and J dropped 5 bases, with 11 bases sitting between them. In nucleotides, the CDR3 is TGTGCCAGCAGCCCGGGGGTAATGGAGACCCAGTACTTC. This gives the protein CASSPGVMETQYF.

V usage is TRBV11-3 and J usage is TRBJ2-1, with a possible D match to TRBD1 (6 bases). The CDR3 runs to 14 residues. V gave up 1 base and J gave up 9 bases, with 13 bases separating them. From germline, CDR1 is SGHNT and CDR2 YENEEA. CDR3 residues: CASSLGYRETEQFF. CDR3 nucleotides: TGTGCCAGCAGCTTAGGGTACAGGGAGACTGAGCAGTTCTTC.

The chain has TRBV18 and TRBJ1-1; possible D gene TRBD1, 5 bases. The CDR3 runs to 17 residues. CDR1 is KGHSH, CDR2 LQKENI, per germline. V was clipped by 3 bases and J by 1 base, with 18 bases between them. CDR3 loop: CASSPRADQGGNTEAFF. The DNA for the CDR3 is TGTGCCAGCTCACCCAGGGCAGATCAGGGTGGGAACACTGAAGCTTTCTTT. Looking up the rest from reference TRBV18 and TRBJ1-1 gives the full variable domain: NAGVMQNPRHLVRRRGQEARLRCSPMKGHSHVYWYRQLPEEGLKFMVYLQKENIIDESGMPKERFSAEFPKEGPSILRIQQVVRGDSAAYFCASSPRADQGGNTEAFFGQGTRLTVV.

The rearrangement links TRBV5-8 to TRBJ1-5; unclear D gene. The CDR3 contains 13 residues. V shed 3 bases and J shed 1 base, with 5 bases lying between them. Per germline, CDR1 SGHTS and CDR2 YDEGEE. CDR3 DNA sequence: TGTGCCAGCAGCTCCGAAAGCAATCAGCCCCAGCATTTT. This codes for CASSSESNQPQHF.

The chain couples TRBV6-2 or TRBV6-3 to TRBJ1-4; D perhaps matches TRBD1 (5 bases). The CDR3 is 13 amino acids. Germline lookup yields CDR1 MNHEY and CDR2 SVGEGT. Trimming stripped 0 bases from V and 7 bases from J, with 6 bases between. CDR3 residues: CASSYSRAEKLFF. The DNA of the CDR3 is TGTGCCAGCAGTTACTCCAGGGCTGAAAAACTGTTTTTT.

The chain combines TRBV18 with TRBJ2-3; 8 positions agree with TRBD2. The germline gives CDR1 KGHSH, CDR2 LQKENI. The V gene end was trimmed by 3 bases and the J gene end by 4 bases; junction bases not matched to a gene: 0. The CDR3 totals 13 residues. The CDR3 region is CASSPRGADTQYF. The CDR3 nucleotides read TGTGCCAGCTCACCGCGGGGGGCAGATACGCAGTATTTT.

Points on this clone: Different DNA sequences within this sample yield the same CDR3. CDR3 residues: CASSLGSGGAGNTIYF. The CDR3 DNA follows: TGTGCCAGCAGCTTAGGTTCGGGTGGCGCTGGAAACACCATATATTTT. The chain is built from TRBV7-2 and TRBJ1-3; D is ambiguous. The germline CDR1 and CDR2 sequences are SGHTA and FQGNSA. The CDR3 length is 16 residues. V was shortened by 1 base and J by 2 bases, with 12 bases between the two germline ends.

This clone was recorded once. The chain is built from TRBV18 and TRBJ2-1; TRBD2 agrees at 8 bases. Unmatched junction bases numbered 5, after V lost 6 bases and J lost 4 bases. Germline CDR1 and CDR2: KGHSH and LQKENI. The CDR3 is made up of 14 amino acids. The CDR3 region is CASSGGGLYNEQFF. In nucleotides, the CDR3 is TGTGCCAGCTCCGGGGGGGGACTTTACAATGAGCAGTTCTTC.

The chain employs TRBV5-1 and TRBJ2-5; no firm D call. The CDR3 contains 13 residues. Per the germline V gene, CDR1 is SGHRS and CDR2 is YFSETQ. The germline V and J ends were trimmed by 0 bases and 5 bases, with 8 bases remaining between them. As DNA, the CDR3 is TGCGCCAGCAGCTTGGCCCTGTTTGAGACCCAGTACTTC. Residues: CASSLALFETQYF.

V and J are TRBV2 and TRBJ2-5, with D maybe TRBD2 (6 bases). V was shortened by 4 bases and J by 4 bases, with 13 bases between the two germline ends. The CDR3 is 14 residues long. Germline CDR1 reads SNHLY; CDR2 reads FYNNEI. CDR3 region: CASSAAGTGETQYF. Written as DNA, the CDR3 is TGTGCCAGCAGTGCGGCGGGGACGGGAGAGACCCAGTACTTC.

The V gene is TRBV11-2, the J gene TRBJ1-3; D perhaps matches TRBD1 (6 bases). The CDR3 is 15 amino acids. V was clipped by 1 base and J by 2 bases, with 9 bases between them. CDR1 SGHAT and CDR2 FQNNGV come from the germline V gene. The chain's CDR3 is CASSLAGATGNTIYF. The CDR3 DNA sequence: TGTGCCAGCAGCTTAGCGGGGGCGACTGGAAACACCATATATTTT.

The chain has TRBV6-4 and TRBJ1-3; D is possibly TRBD1 (5 bases). This CDR3 is 17 amino acids long. The germline gives CDR1 MRHNA, CDR2 SNTAGT. Between the trimmed V and J ends, which lost 4 bases and 3 bases, there was a span of 19 bases. The CDR3 loop is CASSALIWGVNGNTIYF. CDR3 sequence (DNA): TGTGCCAGCAGTGCCCTCATCTGGGGGGTAAATGGAAACACCATATATTTT.

This chain joins TRBV2 and TRBJ1-2; D is uncertain. Germline assignment: CDR1 SNHLY and CDR2 FYNNEI. The CDR3 covers 14 residues. Trimming shortened V by 6 bases and J by 0 bases, and 11 bases separated the two germline ends. CDR3: CASSGLEANYGYTF. The CDR3 DNA reads TGTGCCAGCAGCGGGCTGGAAGCTAACTATGGCTACACCTTC.

V and J are TRBV4-1 and TRBJ1-2; TRBD1 is a possible D gene (5 bases). Trimming shortened V by 7 bases and J by 4 bases, and 22 bases separated the two germline ends. In germline, CDR1 is MGHRA, CDR2 YSYEKL. This CDR3 spans 16 amino acids. The CDR3 coding sequence is TGCGCCAGCACCATAACGGAAGGGGAAGTAGGCTATGGCTACACCTTC. This gives the protein CASTITEGEVGYGYTF.

V and J are TRBV7-2 and TRBJ2-3; possibly TRBD2 for D (5 bases). Trimming removed 5 bases at V and 1 base at J, with 13 bases between. There are 15 residues in the CDR3. Germline V gene data show CDR1 as SGHTA and CDR2 as FQGNSA. CDR3 sequence reads: CASSPRDSGTDTQYF. Written as DNA, the CDR3 is TGTGCCAGCAGCCCCCGTGATAGCGGCACAGATACGCAGTATTTT.

The chain carries TRBV6-5 and TRBJ2-5; D uncertain. The germline V gene encodes CDR1 MNHEY and CDR2 SVGAGI. Trimming stripped 7 bases from V and 9 bases from J, with 15 bases between. CDR3 length equals 12 residues. This CDR3 is CASTSPLVAQYF. As DNA, the CDR3 is TGTGCCAGCACGAGCCCCCTTGTGGCCCAGTACTTC.

CDR3 sequence: CASRQQGGSYNEQFF. DNA for the CDR3: TGTGCCAGCAGGCAACAGGGGGGCTCCTACAATGAGCAGTTCTTC. The rearrangement uses TRBV6-5 and TRBJ2-1; 8 bases fit TRBD1. CDR3 length: 15 residues. J lost 0 bases, V lost 6 bases, and 4 bases had no gene match. The germline V gene encodes CDR1 MNHEY and CDR2 SVGAGI.

This clone was recorded once. In DNA, the CDR3 is TGTGCCAGTAGTATAGATCTTGCTGGTGCAACTAATGAAAAACTGTTTTTT. It is translated as CASSIDLAGATNEKLFF. J is TRBJ1-4 and V is TRBV19, with D hard to call. Trimming removed 0 bases from V and 0 bases from J, with 11 bases in between. In germline, CDR1 is LNHDA, CDR2 SQIVND (reference sequence). The CDR3 length is 17 residues.

V is TRBV19 and J is TRBJ2-7, with D maybe TRBD1 (6 bases). CDR1 is LNHDA and CDR2 is SQIVND in the germline V gene (reference sequence). CDR3 size: 14 residues. V shed 7 bases and J shed 0 bases, with 13 bases lying between them. The CDR3 DNA reads TGTGCCAGTACCCCCGCGGACAGCTCCTACGAGCAGTACTTC. It encodes CASTPADSSYEQYF.

The chain carries TRBV2 and TRBJ2-3, with D possibly TRBD1 on 6 matching bases. Trimming took 4 bases from V and 0 from J, leaving 8 bases between them. Germline V gives CDR1 SNHLY, CDR2 FYNNEI. This CDR3 has 14 residues. This chain's CDR3 is CASSAGQSTDTQYF. CDR3 nucleotides: TGTGCCAGCAGTGCCGGACAGAGCACAGATACGCAGTATTTT.

The gene calls are TRBV4-3 and TRBJ2-2, with TRBD2 matching over 10 bases. This CDR3 spans 16 amino acids. CDR1 LGHNA and CDR2 YSLEER come from the germline V gene. The ends lost 3 bases at V and 3 bases at J; junction bases unmatched: 4. Here the CDR3 reads CASSQATSGDTGELFF. CDR3 bases: TGCGCCAGCAGCCAGGCCACTAGCGGGGACACCGGGGAGCTGTTTTTT.

The rearrangement joins TRBV5-8 to TRBJ2-5; the D is unclear. Germline loops: CDR1 SGHTS, CDR2 YDEGEE. V lost 1 base, J lost 4 bases, and 2 bases lay in between. This CDR3 comprises 11 residues. The CDR3, as DNA: TGTGCCAGCAGCTTGAGAGAGACCCAGTACTTC. Amino acid sequence: CASSLRETQYF.

This chain connects TRBV19 to TRBJ1-4; D call uncertain. The CDR3 extends over 16 amino acids. Germline CDR1 LNHDA, CDR2 SQIVND (reference sequence). V shed 0 bases and J shed 10 bases, with 18 bases lying between them. The CDR3 reads CASSIDQAGSSGKLFF. The CDR3 DNA reads as TGTGCCAGTAGTATAGATCAGGCGGGGTCATCTGGAAAACTGTTTTTT.

This sequence joins TRBV2 and TRBJ2-2, with 8 bases aligning to TRBD2. The length of the CDR3 is 14 residues. The junction had 6 bases not matched to a gene; V was cut back by 7 bases and J by 5 bases. Per the germline V gene, CDR1 is SNHLY and CDR2 is FYNNEI. CDR3 amino acids: CASMPREETGELFF. The DNA of the CDR3 is TGTGCCAGCATGCCGCGGGAGGAGACCGGGGAGCTGTTTTTT.

V usage is TRBV19 and J usage is TRBJ1-1; D uncertain. V was clipped by 5 bases and J by 2 bases, with 9 bases between them. The germline V gene encodes CDR1 LNHDA and CDR2 SQIVND (reference sequence). The CDR3 extends over 13 amino acids. The CDR3 region has the DNA TGTGCCAGTAGTGGGCAGATAAACACTGAAGCTTTCTTT. This translates into CASSGQINTEAFF.

The chain uses TRBV5-5 and TRBJ2-3; D is perhaps TRBD2 (5 bases). CDR1 and CDR2 (germline): SGHKS, YYEKEE (reference sequence). The V end lost 2 bases, the J end lost 3 bases, and 10 bases lay between the germline ends. The CDR3 covers 14 residues. CDR3 nucleotide sequence: TGTGCCAGCAGCTTAGTGCGGGCTACAGATACGCAGTATTTT. Translation gives CASSLVRATDTQYF.

CDR3 sequence reads: CASSLNRGPTNEKLFF. In DNA, the CDR3 is TGCGCCAGCAGCTTGAACAGGGGGCCAACTAATGAAAAACTGTTTTTT. V and J are TRBV5-1 and TRBJ1-4, with 9 positions matching TRBD1. Germline CDR1 is SGHRS and CDR2 is YFSETQ. The CDR3 contains 16 residues. The ends lost 1 base at V and 0 bases at J; junction bases unmatched: 1.

V gene TRBV10-3 combines with J gene TRBJ1-1, with 9 bases lining up with TRBD1. The CDR3 sequence is 20 residues long. Per the germline V gene, CDR1 is ENHRY and CDR2 is SYGVKD. Trimming took 5 bases from V and 0 from J; bases not matched to a gene: 19. Here the CDR3 DNA reads TGTGCCATCAGTACCGGGACAGGGAGTCCCTGGGCGCCGATGAACACTGAAGCTTTCTTT. This translates into CAISTGTGSPWAPMNTEAFF.

This chain uses TRBV9 with TRBJ2-5, with 7 bases fitting TRBD1. Germline V gene sequence: CDR1 SGDLS, CDR2 YYNGEE. The CDR3 extends over 13 amino acids. The ends lost 2 bases at V and 5 bases at J; junction bases unmatched: 3. CDR3 in amino acids: CASSVDRAETQYF. For the CDR3, the DNA is TGTGCCAGCAGCGTTGACAGGGCTGAGACCCAGTACTTC.